These 15 T cell receptor beta chains share one sample of origin, sequenced in a study of blood T cells in healthy people across ages (dated by TCRdb to 2014 to 2015). The receptor library was made with 5' RACE. Sequencing was performed on an Illumina HiSeq 2500. A second PCR of roughly 6 to 11 cycles was performed with a sample-barcoded 5' primer and a J-beta primer mix. TCRdb reran the public reads through fastp at Q25 and MiXCR, keeping productive beta chains. Each entry is one CDR3 protein sequence, shown with its most common DNA and genes. For this sample the table gives roughly 1 million distinct CDR3 sequences, of which around 27% were detected only once. The ten largest clones represent approximately 0.71% of the sample. The data were also submitted as part of a second study, on T cells of mothers and their children.

Sequencing was performed on blood. These TCRs come from a girl aged 2 to 10 in good health.

The chain has TRBV29-1 and TRBJ2-7; tentative D call: TRBD2 (5 bases). Germline assignment: CDR1 SQVTM and CDR2 ANQGSEA. This CDR3 contains 12 residues. The V gene lost 6 bases and the J gene lost 2 bases, with 11 bases spanning the gap. CDR3 region: CSVEDGAYEQYF. Here the CDR3 DNA reads TGCAGCGTGGAGGACGGCGCCTACGAGCAGTACTTC.

Worth noting for this clonotype: The junction departs from germline at one end; a sequencing error may be responsible. The V gene is TRBV20-1, the J gene TRBJ2-3; 8 nucleotides agree with TRBD2. Germline CDR1 is DFQATT and CDR2 is SNEGSKA (reference sequence). This CDR3 comprises 16 residues. The DNA of the CDR3 is TGCAGTGCCTCCGGTGGTAGCGGGGTAGAAACAGGTACGCAGTATTTT. As protein: CSASGGSGVETGTQYF.

The V gene is TRBV7-3, the J gene TRBJ2-5; 8 nucleotides match TRBD2. CDR1 and CDR2 from the germline V gene are SGHTA and FQGTGA. J was trimmed by 5 bases and V by 5 bases; bases with no gene match: 4. CDR3 length equals 13 residues. The CDR3 loop reads CASSNRLAETQYF. In DNA, the CDR3 is TGTGCCAGCAGCAACAGACTAGCGGAGACCCAGTACTTC.

CDR3 sequence reads: CSAVREEEEAFF. The CDR3 DNA reads TGCAGCGCCGTACGGGAAGAAGAAGAAGCTTTCTTT. This chain links TRBV29-1 with TRBJ1-1; D call uncertain. Trimming left V 7 bases short and J 8 bases short, with 17 bases between. The CDR3 consists of 12 residues. Germline-derived CDR1 and CDR2 are SQVTM and ANQGSEA. Supplemented by reference TRBV29-1 and TRBJ1-1, the full variable domain reads SAVISQKPSRDICQRGTSLTIQCQVDSQVTMMFWYRQQPGQSLTLIATANQGSEATYESGFVIDKFPISRPNLTFSTLTVSNMSPEDSSIYLCSAVREEEEAFFGQGTRLTVV.

This clonotype was observed a single time. The chain recombines TRBV28 with TRBJ2-7, with D unresolved. Germline CDR1 MDHEN, CDR2 SYDVKM. V lost 8 bases and J lost 4, with 12 bases in between. The CDR3 extends over 12 amino acids. CDR3 protein: CASQTTAYEQYF. The CDR3 DNA follows: TGTGCCAGCCAAACAACTGCTTACGAGCAGTACTTC.

V and J are TRBV7-2 and TRBJ1-2; a weak D match, TRBD1 (5 bases). This CDR3 has 13 amino acids. V lost 5 bases and J lost 8, with 15 bases in between. Looked up from germline, CDR1 is SGHTA and CDR2 is FQGNSA. As DNA, the CDR3 is TGTGCCAGCAGCCAGAATGGACAATACGGCTACACCTTC. Translating it yields CASSQNGQYGYTF.

This clonotype was seen more than once but under ten times. The gene calls are TRBV4-2 and TRBJ2-7; possible D gene TRBD2, 5 bases. Trimming cost V 1 base and J 5 bases, with 6 bases left between them. This CDR3 has 12 residues. Per germline, CDR1 LGHNA and CDR2 YNFKEQ. CDR3 protein: CASSQGGDEQYF. The CDR3 region has the DNA TGTGCCAGCAGCCAAGGGGGAGACGAGCAGTACTTC.

This clonotype was counted a few times. The chain employs TRBV20-1 and TRBJ2-5, with unresolved D. Gene TRBJ2-1 matches the end of the DNA better, so the J call may be wrong. The CDR3 has 15 residues. CDR1 is DFQATT, CDR2 SNEGSKA, per germline (reference sequence). The CDR3 loop is CSASGSTARYNEQFF. The CDR3 nucleotides read TGCAGTGCTAGCGGGTCAACGGCCCGCTACAATGAGCAGTTCTTC.

This chain links TRBV7-9 with TRBJ2-1; D is ambiguous. V lost 4 bases and J lost 2, with 9 bases in between. This CDR3 is 14 amino acids long. Per germline, CDR1 SEHNR and CDR2 FQNEAQ (reference sequence). CDR3 residues: CASSSNYAYNEQFF. Here the CDR3 DNA reads TGTGCCAGCAGCTCCAACTACGCCTACAATGAGCAGTTCTTC.

This clonotype was counted a few times. The chain is built from TRBV9 and TRBJ2-7; D is perhaps TRBD2 (5 bases). Trimming took 1 base from V and 0 from J, leaving 11 bases between them. CDR1 SGDLS and CDR2 YYNGEE come from the germline V gene. The CDR3 consists of 15 residues. CDR3: CASSVSGSRSYEQYF. The CDR3, as DNA: TGTGCCAGCAGCGTAAGCGGAAGCCGCTCCTACGAGCAGTACTTC. Together with reference TRBV9 and TRBJ2-7, the CDR3 gives the full variable domain: DSGVTQTPKHLITATGQRVTLRCSPRSGDLSVYWYQQSLDQGLQFLIQYYNGEERAKGNILERFSAQQFPDLHSELNLSSLELGDSALYFCASSVSGSRSYEQYFGPGTRLTVT.

This clonotype has a handful of counts. This chain connects TRBV20-1 to TRBJ2-3; TRBD2 agrees at 8 bases. This CDR3 has 13 residues. Trimming cost V 6 bases and J 5 bases; bases outside gene matches: 7. In germline, CDR1 is DFQATT, CDR2 SNEGSKA (reference sequence). The CDR3 sequence is CSAVSREGDTQYF. CDR3 DNA: TGCAGTGCCGTGAGTCGGGAGGGAGATACGCAGTATTTT.

The CDR3, as DNA: TGTGCCAGCAGTTTATGGGCAGGGGACACTGAAGCTTTCTTT. Amino acid sequence: CASSLWAGDTEAFF. The V gene is TRBV27, the J gene TRBJ1-1; TRBD1 might be the D (6 bases). The V and J ends lost 1 base and 3 bases respectively, with 9 bases between them. In germline, CDR1 is MNHEY, CDR2 SMNVEV (reference sequence). This CDR3 comprises 14 residues.

This clonotype has only a few counts. This chain links TRBV7-9 with TRBJ1-2; weak D call: TRBD1 (5 bases). Germline V gene lookup returns CDR1 SEHNR and CDR2 FQNEAQ (reference sequence). Between the trimmed V and J ends, which lost 2 bases and 4 bases, there was a span of 14 bases. This CDR3 is 15 amino acids long. CDR3 loop: CASSLTSGHPYGYTF. CDR3 sequence (DNA): TGTGCCAGCAGCTTAACCTCAGGACACCCCTATGGCTACACCTTC.

The genes are TRBV2 and TRBJ2-4; D is perhaps TRBD1 (5 bases). CDR3 length: 12 amino acids. The V end was cut by 10 bases, the J end by 6 bases, with 13 bases between. The germline V gene encodes CDR1 SNHLY and CDR2 FYNNEI. CDR3 sequence (DNA): TGTGCCACCACTGGGGCAGGAAACATTCAGTACTTC. It translates to CATTGAGNIQYF.

The V call is TRBV4-2, the J call TRBJ1-3; TRBD1 agrees at 8 bases. V shed 5 bases, J shed 0 bases, and the junction held 6 bases outside the gene matches. CDR3 length: 16 amino acids. Per the germline V gene, CDR1 is LGHNA and CDR2 is YNFKEQ. The CDR3 region has the DNA TGTGCCAGCAGCTCCAGGACAGGGCTCTCTGGAAACACCATATATTTT. Its protein product is CASSSRTGLSGNTIYF.